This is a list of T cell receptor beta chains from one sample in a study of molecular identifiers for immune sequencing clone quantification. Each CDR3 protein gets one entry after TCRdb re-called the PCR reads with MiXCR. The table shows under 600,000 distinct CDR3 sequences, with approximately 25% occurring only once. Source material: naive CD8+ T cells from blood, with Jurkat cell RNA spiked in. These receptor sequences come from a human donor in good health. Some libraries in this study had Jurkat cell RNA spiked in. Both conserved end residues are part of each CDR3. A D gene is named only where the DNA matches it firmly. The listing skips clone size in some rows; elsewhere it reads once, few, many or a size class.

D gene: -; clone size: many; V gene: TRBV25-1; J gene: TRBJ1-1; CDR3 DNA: TGTGCCAGCAGTGCCGGGGATGAAGCTTTCTTT; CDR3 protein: CASSAGDEAFF
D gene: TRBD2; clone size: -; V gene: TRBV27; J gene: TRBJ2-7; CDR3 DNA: TGTGCCAGCAGTTATCTACCACTAGCGGGAGCCCACGAGCAGTACTTC; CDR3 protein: CASSYLPLAGAHEQYF
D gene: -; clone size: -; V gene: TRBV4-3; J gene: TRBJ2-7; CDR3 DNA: TGCGCCAGCAGCCAAGATCTGGGGTTTTCCTACGAGCAGTACTTC; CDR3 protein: CASSQDLGFSYEQYF
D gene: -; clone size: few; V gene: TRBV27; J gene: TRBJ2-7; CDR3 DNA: TGTGCCAGCAGTTATAGCGGAGGGGGAACCTACGAGCAGTACTTC; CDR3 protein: CASSYSGGGTYEQYF
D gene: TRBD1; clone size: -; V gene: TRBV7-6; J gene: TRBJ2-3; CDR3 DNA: TGTGCCAGCAGCTTCCGGGACAGGGGAATCACAGATACGCAGTATTTT; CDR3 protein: CASSFRDRGITDTQYF
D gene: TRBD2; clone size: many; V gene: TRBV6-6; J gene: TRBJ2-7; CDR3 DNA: TGTGCCAGCAGTTATCAGACTAGCGGGAGAGACGAGCAGTACTTC; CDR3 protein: CASSYQTSGRDEQYF
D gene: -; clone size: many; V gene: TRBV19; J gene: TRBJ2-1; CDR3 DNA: TGTGCCAGTAGAGGGGAGTGGTACAATGAGCAGTTCTTC; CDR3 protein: CASRGEWYNEQFF
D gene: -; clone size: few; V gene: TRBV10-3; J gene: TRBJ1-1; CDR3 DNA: TGTGCCATCAGTGCCGGGGAGGTTGAAGCTTTCTTT; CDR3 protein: CAISAGEVEAFF
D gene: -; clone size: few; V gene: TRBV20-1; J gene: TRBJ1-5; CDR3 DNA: TGCAGTGCTAGAGATATCCGAGAAAGTAGCAATCAGCCCCAGCATTTT; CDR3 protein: CSARDIRESSNQPQHF
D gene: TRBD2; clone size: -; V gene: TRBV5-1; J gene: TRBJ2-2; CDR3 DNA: TGCGCCAGCAGCTTGGGACTAGCGGGGGGATCTTCCCATAACGGGGAGCTGTTTTTT; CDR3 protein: CASSLGLAGGSSHNGELFF
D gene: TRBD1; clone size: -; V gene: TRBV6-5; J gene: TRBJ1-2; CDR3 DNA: TGTGCCAGCAGAGACAGGGGGAACTATGGCTACACCTTC; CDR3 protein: CASRDRGNYGYTF
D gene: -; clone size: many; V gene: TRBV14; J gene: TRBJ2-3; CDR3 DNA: TGTGCCAGCAGCCAAGTTGTCTCTATAAGCACAGATACGCAGTATTTT; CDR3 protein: CASSQVVSISTDTQYF
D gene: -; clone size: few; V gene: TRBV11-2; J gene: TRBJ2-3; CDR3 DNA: TGTGCCAGCAGTTCAAGCGTTGGGCCCGATACGCAGTATTTT; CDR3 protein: CASSSSVGPDTQYF
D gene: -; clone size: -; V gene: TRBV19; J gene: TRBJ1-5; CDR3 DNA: TGTGCCAGTAGGGGACGGGGTACGGGCAATCAGCCCCAGCATTTT; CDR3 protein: CASRGRGTGNQPQHF
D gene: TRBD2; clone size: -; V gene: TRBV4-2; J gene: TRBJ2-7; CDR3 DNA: TGTGCCAGCAGCCAAGGAACGAGCGGGAGACCCTACGAGCAGTACTTC; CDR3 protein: CASSQGTSGRPYEQYF
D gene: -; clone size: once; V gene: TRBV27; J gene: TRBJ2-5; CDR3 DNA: TGTGCCAGCAGTTTATTTGGGAATTATCGGGGACGAGAGACCCAGTACTTC; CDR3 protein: CASSLFGNYRGRETQYF
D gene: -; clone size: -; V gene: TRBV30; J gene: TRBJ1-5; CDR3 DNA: TGTGCCTGGAGTGTCCAGACTAAGAATCAGCCCCAGCATTTT; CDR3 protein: CAWSVQTKNQPQHF
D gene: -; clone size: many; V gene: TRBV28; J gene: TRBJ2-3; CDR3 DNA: TGTGCCATCCTGACTGATCCCGACACAGATACGCAGTATTTT; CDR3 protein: CAILTDPDTDTQYF
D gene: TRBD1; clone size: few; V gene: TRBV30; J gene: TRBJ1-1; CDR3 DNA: TGTGCCTGGAGTACGGGACAGGGGCTAACTGAAGCTTTCTTT; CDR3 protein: CAWSTGQGLTEAFF
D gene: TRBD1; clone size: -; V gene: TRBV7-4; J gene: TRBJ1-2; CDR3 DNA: TGTGCCAGCAGCTTAGTACCGGGACAGGGAAAAATTTTAGGCTACACCTTC; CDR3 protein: CASSLVPGQGKILGYTF
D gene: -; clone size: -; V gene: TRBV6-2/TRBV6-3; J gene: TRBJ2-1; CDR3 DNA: TGTGCCAGCAGTTACTCGATTTATGAGCAGTTCTTC; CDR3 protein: CASSYSIYEQFF
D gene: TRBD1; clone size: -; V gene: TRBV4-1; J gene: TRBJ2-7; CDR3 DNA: TGCGCCAGCAGCCAAGGGACAGGGCTCATGCACGAGCAGTACTTC; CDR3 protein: CASSQGTGLMHEQYF
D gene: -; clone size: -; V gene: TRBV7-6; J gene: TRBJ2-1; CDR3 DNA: TGTGCCAGCAGCTTAGCGATAGGCGGGGATGAGCAGTTCTTC; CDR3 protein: CASSLAIGGDEQFF
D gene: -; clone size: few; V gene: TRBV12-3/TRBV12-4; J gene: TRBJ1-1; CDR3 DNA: TGTGCCAGCAGTTTATCGGACAGTTACACTGAAGCTTTCTTT; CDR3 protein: CASSLSDSYTEAFF
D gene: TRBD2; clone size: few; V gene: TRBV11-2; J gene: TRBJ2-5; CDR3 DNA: TGTGCCAGCAGCCCGGCCCCGCGGGAGACTGGTGAGACCCAGTACTTC; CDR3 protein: CASSPAPRETGETQYF
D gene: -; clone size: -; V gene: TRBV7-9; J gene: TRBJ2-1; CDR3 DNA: TGTGCCAGCAGCTCCGCCGGGATCCCCGCCTACAATGAGCAGTTCTTC; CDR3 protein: CASSSAGIPAYNEQFF
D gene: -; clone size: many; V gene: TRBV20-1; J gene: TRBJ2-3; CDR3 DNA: TGCAGTGCTAGTGGTCCCTCCTACGGCACAGATACGCAGTATTTT; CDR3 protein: CSASGPSYGTDTQYF
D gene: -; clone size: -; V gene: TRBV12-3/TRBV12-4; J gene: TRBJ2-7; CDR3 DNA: TGTGCCAGCAGCTTGGGGGGTTCCGTCTACGAGCAGTACTTC; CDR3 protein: CASSLGGSVYEQYF
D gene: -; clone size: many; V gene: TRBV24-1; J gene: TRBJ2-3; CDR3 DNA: TGTGCCACCAATTCTGGACAAGACACAGATACGCAGTATTTT; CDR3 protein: CATNSGQDTDTQYF
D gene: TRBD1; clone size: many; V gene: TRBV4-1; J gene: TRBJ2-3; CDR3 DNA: TGCGCCAGCAGCCAAGAGGAACAGGGGGCCTCAGATACGCAGTATTTT; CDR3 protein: CASSQEEQGASDTQYF
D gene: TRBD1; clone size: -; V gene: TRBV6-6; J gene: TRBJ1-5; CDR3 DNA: TGTGCCAGCAATTCCCCTACAGGGGCACCCAATCAGCCCCAGCATTTT; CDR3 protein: CASNSPTGAPNQPQHF
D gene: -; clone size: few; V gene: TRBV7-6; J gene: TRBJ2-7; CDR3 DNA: TGTGCCAGCAGCTTAGATGGGACGACAGCCTACGAGCAGTACTTC; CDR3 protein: CASSLDGTTAYEQYF
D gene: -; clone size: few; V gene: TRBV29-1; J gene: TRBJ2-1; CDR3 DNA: TGCAGCGTTCGGGACAATGAGCAGTTCTTC; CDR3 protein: CSVRDNEQFF
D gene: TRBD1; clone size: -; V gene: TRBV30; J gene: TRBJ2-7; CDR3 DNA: TGTGCCTGGACGGCGAAACCGGACAGGGGGCGCTACGAGCAGTACTTC; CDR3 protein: CAWTAKPDRGRYEQYF
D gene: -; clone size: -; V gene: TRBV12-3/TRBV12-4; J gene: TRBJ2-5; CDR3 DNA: TGTGCCAGCAGTTTTGGGCGGCAAGAGACCCGGTACTTC; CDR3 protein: CASSFGRQETRYF
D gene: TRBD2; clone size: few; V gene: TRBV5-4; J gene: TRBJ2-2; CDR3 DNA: TGTGCCAGCAGCTTGGGGCTAGCGGGAGCATCAGGGGAGCTGTTTTTT; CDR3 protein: CASSLGLAGASGELFF
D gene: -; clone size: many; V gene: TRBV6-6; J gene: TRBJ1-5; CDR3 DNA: TGTGCCAGCAGTTACTCCGCCACCGGGGCCAGTCAGCCCCAGCATTTT; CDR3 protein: CASSYSATGASQPQHF
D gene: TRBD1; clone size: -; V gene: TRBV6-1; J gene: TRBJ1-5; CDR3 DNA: TGTGCCAACAATGACGGACAGGGGGCATACAATCAGCCCCAGCATTTT; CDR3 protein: CANNDGQGAYNQPQHF
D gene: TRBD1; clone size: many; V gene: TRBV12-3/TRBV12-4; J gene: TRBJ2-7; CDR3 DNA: TGTGCCAGCAGCCCGGGACAGGGCGTAGACGAGCAGTACTTC; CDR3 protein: CASSPGQGVDEQYF
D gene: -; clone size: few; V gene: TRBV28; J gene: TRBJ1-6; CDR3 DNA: TGTGCCAGCAAAACCAGGGGATCCTATAATTCACCCCTCCACTTT; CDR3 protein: CASKTRGSYNSPLHF
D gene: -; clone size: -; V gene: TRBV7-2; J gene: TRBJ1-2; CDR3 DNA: TGTGCCAGCAGCTTATGGCCAGGGCCCTATGGCTACACCTTC; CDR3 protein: CASSLWPGPYGYTF
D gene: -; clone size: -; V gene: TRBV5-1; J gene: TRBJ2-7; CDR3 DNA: TGCGCCAGCAGCTTGGAGACAGGCCTTACCCACGAGCAGTACTTC; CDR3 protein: CASSLETGLTHEQYF
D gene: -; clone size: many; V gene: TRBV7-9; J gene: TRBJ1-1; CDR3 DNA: TGTGCCAGCAGCTTAGCCTTCACTCTGAACACTGAAGCTTTCTTT; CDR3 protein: CASSLAFTLNTEAFF
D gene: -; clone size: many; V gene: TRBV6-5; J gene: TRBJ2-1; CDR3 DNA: TGTGCCAGCAGTTACCAAGGCCCCCGGGAGCAGTTCTTC; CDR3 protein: CASSYQGPREQFF
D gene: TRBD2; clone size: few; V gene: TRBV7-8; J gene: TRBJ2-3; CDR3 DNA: TGTGCCAGCAGCTTAGTTACGGGGGGACTAGCGGGGGGCCAAAGCACAGATACGCAGTATTTT; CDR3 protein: CASSLVTGGLAGGQSTDTQYF